This T cell receptor (beta chain) was captured by sequencing in a study of blood T cell repertoires in COVID-19. Study-level information: Samples representing acute and convalescent COVID-19 were sourced from the United States, Italy and Spain.

The germline V gene encodes CDR1 LGHDT and CDR2 YNNKEL (reference sequence). The CDR3 consists of 15 residues. The ends were cut back, 1 base at V and 1 base at J, with 10 bases in the middle. Grouping used clinical history reported by participants in a survey and questionnaire. The table came from immunoSEQ multiplex PCR; TCRdb's copy has only in-frame clones and leaves some out. The table shows about 250,000 clones, with roughly nine tenths occurring only once. V is TRBV3-1 (or the pseudogene TRBV3-2) and J is TRBJ1-1; D is uncertain. The sequence was collected from a woman between 45 and 60 years old who had recovered from COVID-19. Specimen: PBMCs or T cells enriched from blood (not recorded which). CDR3 nucleotides: TGTGCCAGCAGCCAAGGAGAGGGTCGGAACACTGAAGCTTTCTTT. Translating it yields CASSQGEGRNTEAFF.